Here is one T cell receptor (beta chain) with its context. This entry belongs to a study of patients and donors after allogeneic stem cell transplantation. TCRdb itself ran the RT-PCR reads through MiXCR, one entry per CDR3 protein. The repertoire holds 200,000 to 250,000 distinct CDR3 sequences, with around an eighth as singletons. The germline V gene has CDR1 SQVTM and CDR2 ANQGSEA. Trimming pared 7 bases from V and 5 bases from J, leaving 17 bases between. The CDR3 length is 13 residues. The chain employs TRBV29-1 and TRBJ1-2; a possible D gene is TRBD1 (5 bases). This receptor was taken from a human donor who was either an allogeneic HSCT recipient or a stem cell or donor lymphocyte infusion donor (not recorded which). It is not recorded whose cells these are; they may come from a transplant donor. The specimen sequenced was blood, either unsorted or a sorted T cell fraction (not recorded which). CDR3 coding DNA: TGCAGCGCTTCTAGGGGCGGGGGATATGGCTACACCTTC. This encodes CSASRGGGYGYTF.